The present TCR beta chain was sequenced within a study of blood T cell repertoires in COVID-19. In the study overall: The study drew acute and convalescent COVID-19 samples from the United States, Italy and Spain. PBMCs, B-cell-depleted T cells, or T cells provided the cDNA or gDNA that made up the material.

In the authors' workflow: The assay estimated nucleated cells by amplifying reference gene primers. Libraries were prepared by immunoSEQ multiplex PCR; TCRdb keeps only in-frame clonotypes and omits some of them. V and J calls and clone size are given by that table; D and trimming were obtained from the DNA. In the table there are fewer than 65,000 clones, about 90% of which are singletons. The germline V gene has CDR1 MNHGY and CDR2 SAAAGT. V lost 6 bases, J lost 3 bases, and 4 bases stayed unmatched. This CDR3 region has 14 residues. This chain joins TRBV6-8 and TRBJ1-4; 7 bases are a match to TRBD1. The receptor comes from a woman aged 60-75 years with active or convalescent COVID-19. Sequenced sample: peripheral blood. The CDR3 sequence is CASSTGTANEKLFF. CDR3 bases: TGTGCCAGCAGCACCGGGACAGCTAATGAAAAACTGTTTTTT.